These 7 T cell receptor beta chains were sequenced from one sample in a study of tissue T cells after allogeneic stem cell transplantation. Sequencing was performed with immunoSEQ multiplex PCR; in TCRdb, only in-frame clones are kept and a portion is missing. The table has about 21,000 clones, roughly three quarters seen once. Sequencing was done on a sample of blood. These receptors all come from a female BALB/c mouse in good health. Mouse MHC haplotype: H2-d.

A word on this clone: The listed genes are named as in mouse. The observed sequence ends 1 residue before the CDR3 terminus, with the missing tail filled in from the germline J gene. The V and J genes are TRBV13-1 and TRBJ1-4; possible D gene TRBD1, 5 bases. The CDR3 is 15 residues long. Germline CDR1 is NSHNY and CDR2 is SYGAGN. Trimming took off 0 bases at V and 1 base at J, with 7 bases between the two ends. The chain's CDR3 is CASSDVGGSNERLFF. Incomplete CDR3 DNA: TGTGCCAGCAGTGATGTTGGGGGTTCCAACGAAAGATTATTT.

Concerning this clone: Germline and genes: mouse. The CDR3 goes on 1 residue after the read ends, and that part is filled in from the germline J gene. This rearrangement joins TRBV2 to TRBJ1-5; D is undetermined. The germline V gene has CDR1 LGHNA and CDR2 YSYQKL. Trimming pared 0 bases from V and 0 bases from J, leaving 3 bases between. There are 14 residues in the CDR3. CDR3 sequence reads: CASSQENNNQAPLF. Partial CDR3 DNA: TGTGCCAGCAGCCAAGAAAATAACAACCAGGCTCCGCTT.

Concerning this clone itself: Mouse gene names and germline throughout. With the read ending 1 residue before the CDR3 end, the germline J gene is used to fill in that end. The rearrangement joins TRBV13-2 to TRBJ2-1; 9 positions agree with TRBD2. V shed 0 bases and J 2 bases; nucleotides not matched to a gene: 3. The CDR3 spans 16 residues. CDR1 is NNHNN, CDR2 SYGAGS, per germline (reference sequence). The CDR3 loop is CASGDAWGGDYAEQFF. The CDR3 DNA, read in part, is TGTGCCAGCGGTGATGCATGGGGGGGCGACTATGCTGAGCAGTTC.

A note on this clone: Gene names are mouse gene names. Read coverage stops 1 residue before the CDR3 terminus; the germline J gene supplies the remainder. V is TRBV20 and J is TRBJ1-2, with D unresolved. Trimming left V 1 base short and J 1 base short, with 1 base between. CDR3 size: 11 residues. The germline V gene has CDR1 GFQATS and CDR2 STVNSAI. CDR3 DNA, as far as it was read: TGTGGTGCTAGGGGAAACTCCGACTACACC. This encodes CGARGNSDYT. From start to end, the CDR3 is CGARGNSDYTF.

This clone came up a few times. Genes and germline come from the mouse. Read sequence stops 1 residue before the CDR3 end, and the germline J gene provides the missing end. The chain recombines TRBV13-1 with TRBJ2-7, with 11 bases lining up with TRBD2. Germline V gene lookup returns CDR1 NSHNY and CDR2 SYGAGN. This CDR3 region has 16 residues. V trimming: 3 bases; J trimming: 0 bases; junction bases outside the gene matches: 5. The part of the CDR3 DNA that was read is TGTGCCAGCAGTGGAGGACTGGGGGGTCTCTCCTATGAACAGTAC. This sequence encodes CASSGGLGGLSYEQY. The entire CDR3 sequence reads CASSGGLGGLSYEQYF.

A word on this clone: The germline and genes are mouse ones. The CDR3 goes on 1 residue after the read ends, and that part is filled in from the germline J gene. This chain connects TRBV1 to TRBJ2-2; TRBD1 might be the D (5 bases). The CDR3 runs to 15 residues. Trimming removed 2 bases at V and 0 bases at J, with 7 bases between. Per germline, CDR1 NSQYPW and CDR2 LRSPGD (reference sequence). The DNA read from the CDR3 is TGCACCTGCAGTGCAAGGACACCAAACACCGGGCAGCTCTAC. Amino acids: CTCSARTPNTGQLY. The full CDR3 protein reads CTCSARTPNTGQLYF.

This clone has just a few counts. Any gene name here is a mouse gene name. The DNA ends 1 residue before the CDR3 does, and the rest of the CDR3 is filled in from the germline J gene. V gene TRBV19 combines with J gene TRBJ2-7, with TRBD2 matching 8 bases. The CDR3 consists of 15 residues. The V gene end was trimmed by 0 bases and the J gene end by 7 bases; junction bases not matched to a gene: 9. The germline CDR1 and CDR2 sequences are FNHDT and SITEND (reference sequence). CDR3 DNA (partial): TGTGCCAGCAGTATAGGACTGGGGTTTGGTTGGGAACAGTAC. Translation: CASSIGLGFGWEQY. The whole CDR3 sequence reads CASSIGLGFGWEQYF. The full variable domain, rest sourced from reference TRBV19 and TRBJ2-7, is GGIITQTPKFLIGQEGQKLTLKCQQNFNHDTMYWYRQDSGKGLRLIYYSITENDLQKGDLSEGYDASREKKSSFSLTVTSAQKNEMAVFLCASSIGLGFGWEQYFGPGTRLTVL.